Listed below are T cell receptor beta chains from one sample, sequenced in a study of memory CD4+ T cells and cytomegalovirus serostatus. Sequencing used immunoSEQ multiplex PCR; TCRdb keeps in-frame clones, though not all of them. The repertoire has 25,000 to 30,000 clones, approximately 80% of them found once; the top ten carry roughly 0.98%. The specimen sequenced was memory CD4+ T cells from blood. Receptors originate from an adult in good health and CMV-seronegative. The conserved cysteine and the conserved F or W are not part of the CDR3 here. A D gene is named only where the DNA matches it firmly. Where a row states a size, it is once, few, many or the class of an expanded clone; other rows omit it.

CDR3 length,V gene,J gene,D gene,clone size,CDR3 protein
12,TRBV25-1,TRBJ1-1,TRBD1,NA,ASRGQGAPAEAF
16,TRBV7-2,TRBJ2-3,TRBD2,NA,ASSFTMTSGGPRDTQY
12,TRBV6-1,TRBJ2-7,TRBD2,NA,ASSEGAGAGKQY
14,TRBV5-1,TRBJ2-1,TRBD2,NA,ASSYGTSGGLGEQF
15,TRBV14,TRBJ2-7,TRBD2,few,ASSPGLAGGHSYEQY
12,TRBV18,TRBJ2-7,TRBD2,NA,ASSRDYQDYEQY
15,TRBV7-2,TRBJ2-7,NA,NA,ASSLEKGSRGYYEQY
14,TRBV6-1,TRBJ1-5,TRBD1,NA,ASSGWTGGSNQPQH
13,TRBV5-5,TRBJ2-2,NA,NA,ASSLEGPHTGELF
13,TRBV5-5,TRBJ2-7,NA,NA,ASRDERGAFYEQY
16,TRBV5-1,TRBJ2-7,NA,NA,ASSLVPGNPLSSYEQY
12,TRBV9,TRBJ2-2,NA,NA,ASSVDQREGELF
15,TRBV29-1,TRBJ2-7,TRBD2,NA,SVETVGLAGGPGEQY
13,TRBV30,TRBJ2-7,TRBD1,NA,AWSVSTGGPYEQY
10,TRBV7-9,TRBJ1-5,NA,few,ASSLGDQPQH
13,TRBV5-1,TRBJ1-5,TRBD1,NA,ASSPGDREGAPQH
13,TRBV5-4,TRBJ2-3,TRBD1,NA,ASSLAWDRGDTQY
11,TRBV6-1,TRBJ2-5,NA,NA,ATEERYQETQY
13,TRBV5-5,TRBJ1-2,NA,NA,ASSLAPGGNYGYT
15,TRBV11-2,TRBJ2-1,NA,NA,ASSPIEGAGVYNEQF
13,TRBV5-1,TRBJ2-6,NA,NA,ASSLGVTGANVLT
11,TRBV19,TRBJ1-2,TRBD1,few,ASSRGQGNGYT
11,TRBV6-5,TRBJ1-2,NA,NA,ASSYSRNYGYT
11,TRBV6-6,TRBJ2-7,NA,NA,ASSYRTQGEQY
10,TRBV28,TRBJ2-7,NA,NA,ASSFSIYEQY
14,TRBV7-6,TRBJ2-3,TRBD1,once,ASSPRTGTSTDTQY
14,TRBV19,TRBJ2-1,TRBD2,NA,ASSINHGGGAAEQF
12,TRBV7-2,TRBJ2-7,NA,NA,ASSFVRDAYEQY
13,TRBV19,TRBJ1-1,NA,NA,ASSPRRGPLHVAF
15,TRBV5-1,TRBJ1-2,TRBD1,NA,ASSLRYQGASIYGYT
12,TRBV7-9,TRBJ2-7,TRBD1,medium-sized,ASSLVGQAYEQY
15,TRBV7-2,TRBJ2-2,TRBD2,NA,ASGFLNAGGNTGELF
11,TRBV7-3,TRBJ2-5,NA,NA,ASSPNGFRAQY
12,TRBV27,TRBJ2-1,TRBD1,NA,ASSRDRAYNEQF
12,TRBV7-8,TRBJ2-7,NA,NA,ASSFRGLTYEQY
12,TRBV30,TRBJ1-4,NA,NA,AWSEAASNEKLF
13,TRBV7-9,TRBJ2-1,NA,NA,ASSLAGGNYNEQF
11,TRBV28,TRBJ1-5,TRBD1,NA,ATQGTLNQPQH
11,TRBV9,TRBJ2-7,TRBD2,NA,ASAKREWDEQY
12,TRBV2,TRBJ1-1,NA,NA,ASSVRQQNTEAF
11,TRBV19,TRBJ1-5,NA,few,ASSPLGSQPQH
11,TRBV15,TRBJ1-2,NA,NA,ATSQDAPYGYT
13,TRBV4-3,TRBJ1-2,NA,NA,ASSQERNNNYGYT
12,TRBV19,TRBJ1-1,TRBD1,few,ASSGQELNTEAF
16,TRBV19,TRBJ1-6,TRBD1,NA,ASSIDRRQGFNNSPLH
12,TRBV2,TRBJ2-1,TRBD1,NA,ASRDRGYYNEQF
14,TRBV27,TRBJ2-1,NA,NA,ASSLLGVRGYNEQF